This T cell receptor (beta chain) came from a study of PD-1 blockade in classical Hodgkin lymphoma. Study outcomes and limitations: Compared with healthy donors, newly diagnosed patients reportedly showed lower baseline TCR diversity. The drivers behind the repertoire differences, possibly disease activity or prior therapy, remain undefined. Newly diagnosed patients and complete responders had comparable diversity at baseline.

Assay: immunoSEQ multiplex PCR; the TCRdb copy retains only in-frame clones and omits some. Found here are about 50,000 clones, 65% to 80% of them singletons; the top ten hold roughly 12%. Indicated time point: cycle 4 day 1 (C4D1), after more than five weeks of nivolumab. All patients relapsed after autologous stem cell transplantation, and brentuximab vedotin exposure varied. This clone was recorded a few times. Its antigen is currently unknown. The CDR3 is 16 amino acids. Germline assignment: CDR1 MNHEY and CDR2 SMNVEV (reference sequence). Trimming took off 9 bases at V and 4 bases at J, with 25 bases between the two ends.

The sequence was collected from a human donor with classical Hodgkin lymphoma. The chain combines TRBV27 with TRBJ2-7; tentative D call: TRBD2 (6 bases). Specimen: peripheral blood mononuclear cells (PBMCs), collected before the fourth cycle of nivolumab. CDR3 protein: CASQPRFGTPSYEQYF. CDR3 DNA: TGTGCCAGTCAACCCAGGTTCGGGACTCCCTCGTACGAGCAGTACTTC.